This is a list of T cell receptor beta chains from one sample in a study of shared clonotypes between healthy human individuals. TCRdb keeps only in-frame clones here, not all; method: immunoSEQ multiplex PCR. Of some 2.1 million clones detected, 93% appear once; the ten largest clones hold roughly 1.7%. Sample: naive CD8+ T cells from PBMCs. The receptors shown here come from a man younger than 35 in good health. Some clones in this sample may be carry-over from other donors' samples. Each CDR3 is given with its conserved first and last residue. D genes are given only for firm matches. A row's size may be missing; if present it is once, few, many or a size class.

TGCGCCAGCAGCCAAGAAACCGGGAAATATAGCAATCAGCCCCAGCATTTT CASSQETGKYSNQPQHF . TRBV4-1 . TRBJ1-5
TGTGCCAGCAGACAGGGCTACTACGAGCAGTACTTC CASRQGYYEQYF . TRBV27 . TRBJ2-7
TGTGCCAGCAGCGTAGAAGGGAGCTCTGGAAACACCATATATTTT CASSVEGSSGNTIYF . TRBV9 once TRBJ1-3
TGTGCCAGCAGCGAACCCAGGGGGGAGACTGAAGCTTTCTTT CASSEPRGETEAFF TRBD1 TRBV7-9 . TRBJ1-1
TGTGCCAGCAGCCCCGGGGGTGTAAGGTCCTACGAGCAGTACTTC CASSPGGVRSYEQYF . TRBV25-1 . TRBJ2-7
TGTGCCAGCAGGGGGGTCGCGGCCGAGCAGTACTTC CASRGVAAEQYF . TRBV5-8 . TRBJ2-7
TGTGCCAGCAGTTTATTTCGGCGGGAGGGGGATACGCAGTATTTT CASSLFRREGDTQYF TRBD2 TRBV28 . TRBJ2-3
TGTGCCAGTAATCAATATCCCCTTTGGGACAGGGGGATCGGCGGGGAGCTGTTTTTT CASNQYPLWDRGIGGELFF TRBD1 TRBV19 . TRBJ2-2
TGTGCCAGCAGTCGGGAGCAGGCGAGAGCTTTCTTT CASSREQARAFF . TRBV28 once TRBJ1-1
TGTGCCAGCAGCTTAGTCAGGGGGCCGGACAATGAGCAGTTCTTC CASSLVRGPDNEQFF TRBD1 TRBV11-2 . TRBJ2-1
TGTGCCAGCAGGCAGCCGGACAGGAATTATGGCTACACCTTC CASRQPDRNYGYTF TRBD1 TRBV27 . TRBJ1-2
TGTGCCAGCTCACCAGGCCCTAACAACGAGCAGTACTTC CASSPGPNNEQYF . TRBV18 once TRBJ2-7
TGTGCCAGCAGCGAACGGACAGGGGGAAACTATGGCTACACCTTC CASSERTGGNYGYTF TRBD1 TRBV27 . TRBJ1-2
TGTGCCAGCAGCCCTACATCGCCAGGGCTGAGCTCCTACAATGAGCAGTTCTTC CASSPTSPGLSSYNEQFF . TRBV13 . TRBJ2-1
TGTGCCAGCAGGCCCAGGGGGGTCGACTATGGCTACACCTTC CASRPRGVDYGYTF TRBD1 TRBV28 . TRBJ1-2
TGCGCCAGCAGCTTGGGACAGCTAAATGAGCAGTTCTTC CASSLGQLNEQFF . TRBV5-1 . TRBJ2-1
TGCGCCAGCAGCTTGAGGGGAATTAACACTGAAGCTTTCTTT CASSLRGINTEAFF . TRBV5-1 . TRBJ1-1
TGCGCCAGCAGCCAAGTTCCGACAGCGAACCATGAGCAGTTCTTC CASSQVPTANHEQFF . TRBV4-1 . TRBJ2-1
TGTGCCAGCAGCAAACAGGGCTCTCAAGAGACCCAGTACTTC CASSKQGSQETQYF . TRBV7-9 . TRBJ2-5
TGTGCCAGCAGTGTGGGTCAAGAGACCCAGTACTTC CASSVGQETQYF . TRBV27 . TRBJ2-5
TGTGCCAGCTCACCACGTGGGACTGGGGCCAACGTCCTGACTTTC CASSPRGTGANVLTF . TRBV18 once TRBJ2-6
TGTGCCAGCAGCGTAGTTGGAGCGGGAGCTGAGCAGTTCTTC CASSVVGAGAEQFF TRBD2 TRBV9 . TRBJ2-1
TGTGCCAGCAGTGAAACCCTTAACCTGCCGGTCAGAGCCTACGAGCAGTACTTC CASSETLNLPVRAYEQYF . TRBV2 once TRBJ2-7
TGCGCCAGCAGCATCGGACGTACCGGCCAAGAGACCCAGTACTTC CASSIGRTGQETQYF . TRBV5-1 . TRBJ2-5
TGCAGCGTTGCTGGGACTAGCGGGAGGGTCGAGCAGTACTTC CSVAGTSGRVEQYF TRBD2 TRBV29-1 . TRBJ2-7
TGTGCCAGCAGTTTATTAATAGGAACTAGCACAGATACGCAGTATTTT CASSLLIGTSTDTQYF . TRBV28 . TRBJ2-3
TGTGCCAGCAGCGTAGGAGGAAATTACGAGCAGTACTTC CASSVGGNYEQYF . TRBV9 . TRBJ2-7
TGTGCCACCAGCGGACCGCAGGGGACGGATGACACCGGGGAGCTGTTTTTT CATSGPQGTDDTGELFF . TRBV15 . TRBJ2-2
TGTGCCAGTAGGCTAGTTTCAGTAGGATACAATGAGCAGTTCTTC CASRLVSVGYNEQFF . TRBV19 . TRBJ2-1
TGCAGCGTTGAAGATTCTAGCGGGCCTACCTACGAGCAGTACTTC CSVEDSSGPTYEQYF TRBD2 TRBV29-1 . TRBJ2-7
TGTGCCAGCAGTTCGACAGGGGGGGGCACAGATACGCAGTATTTT CASSSTGGGTDTQYF TRBD1 TRBV6-5 . TRBJ2-3
TGCGCCAGCAGCCCTTTCGGGGGAGGGCCGGGGAATGAGCAGTTCTTC CASSPFGGGPGNEQFF TRBD2 TRBV4-1 . TRBJ2-1
TGTGCCAGCAGTGAATTAATAGGCAGGAAGAACACTGAAGCTTTCTTT CASSELIGRKNTEAFF . TRBV6-1 . TRBJ1-1
TGTGCCAGCACCCGAGGCCCGAGCACTGAAGCTTTCTTT CASTRGPSTEAFF . TRBV9 . TRBJ1-1
TGTGCCACCAGCAGAGATTATGGACTAGCAGACTACGAGCAGTACTTC CATSRDYGLADYEQYF TRBD2 TRBV15 . TRBJ2-7
TGTGCCACAAGGAGCGGGAGGGCCCCGAATGAGCAGTTCTTC CATRSGRAPNEQFF TRBD2 TRBV27 . TRBJ2-1
TGTGCCAGCAGCTTGGGGGCGGGACAGCCCCAGCATTTT CASSLGAGQPQHF . TRBV5-6 . TRBJ1-5
TGCGCCAGCAGCCAAGATCGACAGGGGAGGACTGGTTATGGCTACACCTTC CASSQDRQGRTGYGYTF TRBD1 TRBV4-3 . TRBJ1-2
TGTGCCAGCAGCCACGGGACAGACTCCTACGAGCAGTACTTC CASSHGTDSYEQYF TRBD1 TRBV11-2 . TRBJ2-7
TGTGCCAGCAGTTTCCCCGGGACAGAAGAGACCCAGTACTTC CASSFPGTEETQYF TRBD1 TRBV28 . TRBJ2-5
TGTGCCAGCAGTTTCCTCAGGGGCGAGCAGTACTTC CASSFLRGEQYF . TRBV27 . TRBJ2-7
TGTGCCAGCAGTTTAGACTCAGGAGGTAGTTCACCCCTCCACTTT CASSLDSGGSSPLHF . TRBV27 . TRBJ1-6
TGTGCCAGCAGCTTAGCGCAAGGAGCCCGCTACGAGCAGTACTTC CASSLAQGARYEQYF . TRBV7-9 . TRBJ2-7
TGCGCCAGCAGCCAAGGAATACAGGGCCTGGGCGAGCAGTACTTC CASSQGIQGLGEQYF . TRBV4-3 . TRBJ2-7
TGTGCCAGTACCGCGGACGGGAGGACCTACAATGAGCAGTTCTTC CASTADGRTYNEQFF TRBD2 TRBV19 . TRBJ2-1
TGTGCCAGCAGCCAATATTTGGGTTACGACACCGGGGAGCTGTTTTTT CASSQYLGYDTGELFF . TRBV16 . TRBJ2-2
TGTGCCAGCAGCGTTTCAGGTTTCGACGAGCAGTACTTC CASSVSGFDEQYF . TRBV9 . TRBJ2-7